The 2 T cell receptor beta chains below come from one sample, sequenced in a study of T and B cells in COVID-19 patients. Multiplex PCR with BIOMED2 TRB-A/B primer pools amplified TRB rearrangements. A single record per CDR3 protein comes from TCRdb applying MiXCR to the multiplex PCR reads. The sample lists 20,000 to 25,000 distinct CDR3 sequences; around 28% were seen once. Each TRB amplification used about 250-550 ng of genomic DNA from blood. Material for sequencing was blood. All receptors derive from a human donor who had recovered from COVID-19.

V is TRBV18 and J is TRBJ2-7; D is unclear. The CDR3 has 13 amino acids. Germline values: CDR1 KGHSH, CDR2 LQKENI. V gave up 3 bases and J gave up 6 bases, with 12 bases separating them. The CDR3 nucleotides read TGTGCCAGCTCACCTGGATACGAGCGCGAGCAGTACTTC. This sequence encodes CASSPGYEREQYF.

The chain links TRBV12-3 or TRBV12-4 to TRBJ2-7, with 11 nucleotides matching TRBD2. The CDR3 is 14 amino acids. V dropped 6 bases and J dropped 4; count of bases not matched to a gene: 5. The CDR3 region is CASRTTSGGYEQYF. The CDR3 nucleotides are TGTGCCAGCAGAACCACTAGCGGGGGTTACGAGCAGTACTTC.